The clone carrying this TCR beta chain occurred many times. Its antigen remains unknown. TCRdb passed the 5' RACE reads through MiXCR, listing each CDR3 protein once. The sample contains about 10,000 distinct CDR3 sequences, about 11% of which appear only once. The entry originates in a study of spatial heterogeneity in lung cancer. Study summary: Alpha-chain sequences were consistently detected less often than beta-chain sequences. Study outcomes and limitations: For tumor T cells, estimated coverage reached only roughly 7% (alpha) and approximately 13% (beta). It was found that expanded intratumoral alpha and beta TCR counts tracked tumor mutation counts.

Described time point: sample taken at primary tumor resection. A total of some 70 untreated early-stage non-small cell lung cancer patients served as donors. Whole RNA was taken from tumor, nontumor lung or frozen PBMC; it was then sequenced unsorted. This CDR3 region has 14 residues. CDR1 is SGHRS, CDR2 YFSETQ, per germline. The V segment lost 8 bases and the J segment 2 bases; nucleotides outside the gene matches: 6. This receptor was obtained from a female donor with early-stage non-small cell lung cancer. The rearrangement joins TRBV5-1 to TRBJ2-2, with 7 positions matching TRBD1. This material consisted of lung tumor tissue, taken at surgery. CDR3 protein: CASYRDSNTGELFF. CDR3 sequence (DNA): TGCGCCAGTTACCGGGACAGTAACACCGGGGAGCTGTTTTTT.